The 11 T cell receptor beta chains in this list originate from one sample, sequenced in a study of cytomegalovirus exposure and HLA in healthy donors. Primers: 60 Vbeta forward and 13 Jbeta reverse. Only in-frame clones appear in the TCRdb table, and some are missing; sequencing was by immunoSEQ multiplex PCR. The sample consists of over 100,000 clones, 65% to 80% of them appearing once. Input material: PBMCs. The receptors come from a male donor in good health and CMV-seropositive.

J is TRBJ2-3 and V is TRBV5-1; TRBD2 matches at 9 bases. Germline lookup yields CDR1 SGHRS and CDR2 YFSETQ. CDR3 length: 16 residues. Unmatched junction bases numbered 3, after V lost 0 bases and J lost 1 base. The CDR3 spells CASSLAERGGTDTQYF. As DNA, the CDR3 is TGCGCCAGCAGCTTGGCCGAGCGGGGGGGCACAGATACGCAGTATTTT.

This clone appeared once. The chain links TRBV14 to TRBJ2-5; 7 nucleotides line up with TRBD2. After removal of 1 base from V and 1 base from J, the junction contained 9 bases not matched to a gene. The germline CDR1 and CDR2 sequences are SGHDN and FVKESK. This CDR3 comprises 17 residues. CDR3 region: CASSQGLLATLQETQYF. CDR3 nucleotide sequence: TGTGCCAGCAGCCAAGGTCTACTAGCGACTCTCCAAGAGACCCAGTACTTC.

This clone has just a few counts. Its ends do not fully match the called genes, so a read error is possible. The chain has TRBV7-9 and TRBJ2-7; D is perhaps TRBD1 (6 bases). This CDR3 is built from 16 residues. Germline V lookup: CDR1 SEHNR, CDR2 FQNEAQ (reference sequence). CDR3 DNA: TGTTCCAGCAGCTTGACAGGAGATAACCCATCCTACGAGCAGTACTTC. Translating it yields CSSSLTGDNPSYEQYF.

The genes are TRBV14 and TRBJ2-1; maybe TRBD1 (6 bases). The CDR3 is 18 amino acids. Germline-derived CDR1 and CDR2 are SGHDN and FVKESK. The V end was cut by 0 bases, the J end by 0 bases, with 15 bases between. Here the CDR3 reads CASSQDWTDLSSYNEQFF. The CDR3 coding sequence is TGTGCCAGCAGCCAAGATTGGACAGATCTTAGCTCCTACAATGAGCAGTTCTTC.

The V call is TRBV19, the J call TRBJ1-1, with D perhaps matching TRBD1 (5 bases). Germline V gene lookup returns CDR1 LNHDA and CDR2 SQIVND (reference sequence). The V end was cut by 4 bases, the J end by 2 bases, with 8 bases between. The CDR3 has 13 residues. The CDR3 DNA is TGTGCCAGTAGTAACAGGATAAACACTGAAGCTTTCTTT. Protein sequence: CASSNRINTEAFF.

The rearrangement uses TRBV6-5 and TRBJ2-2, with D perhaps matching TRBD1 (5 bases). The CDR3 contains 14 residues. V shed 5 bases and J shed 6 bases, with 13 bases lying between them. Germline CDR1 and CDR2: MNHEY and SVGAGI. CDR3 region: CASSRKGFSGELFF. CDR3 DNA: TGTGCCAGCAGTCGGAAGGGGTTTTCCGGGGAGCTGTTTTTT.

The chain has TRBV4-1 and TRBJ2-7, with D maybe TRBD2 (6 bases). CDR3 size: 16 residues. V gave up 1 base and J gave up 3 bases, with 16 bases separating them. From germline, CDR1 is MGHRA and CDR2 YSYEKL. The CDR3 DNA reads TGCGCCAGCAGCCAAGCCCTGGGGGGTGGAGGCTACGAGCAGTACTTC. Residues: CASSQALGGGGYEQYF.

V gene TRBV6-1 combines with J gene TRBJ1-1; 9 nucleotides align to TRBD1. The J segment lost 5 bases and the V segment lost 5 bases, leaving 9 bases of the junction unmatched. This CDR3 has 15 residues. CDR1 is MNHNS, CDR2 SASEGT, per germline. The CDR3 loop reads CASSPGTGRWTEAFF. Here the CDR3 DNA reads TGTGCCAGCAGTCCCGGGACAGGGCGGTGGACTGAAGCTTTCTTT.

The chain has TRBV2 and TRBJ1-1; 8 bases are shared with TRBD1. CDR1 and CDR2 from the germline V gene are SNHLY and FYNNEI. This CDR3 spans 13 amino acids. The CDR3 bases are TGTACAGGGACAGGACTCCTGAACACTGAAGCTTTCTTT. Translation gives CTGTGLLNTEAFF.

J is TRBJ1-2 and V is TRBV28; 7 nucleotides match TRBD1. This CDR3 has 12 amino acids. Trimming took 1 base from V and 7 from J; bases not matched to a gene: 0. CDR1 is MDHEN and CDR2 is SYDVKM in the germline V gene. The CDR3 sequence: CASSLYRGGYTF. Written as DNA, the CDR3 is TGTGCCAGCAGTTTATACAGGGGTGGCTACACCTTC.

The chain links TRBV28 to TRBJ2-2; no definite D call. Trimming stripped 6 bases from V and 6 bases from J, with 2 bases between. This CDR3 has 10 residues. CDR1 is MDHEN, CDR2 SYDVKM, per germline. CDR3 sequence reads: CASSAGELFF. The DNA for the CDR3 is TGTGCCAGCAGCGCCGGGGAGCTGTTTTTT.